This record covers a single T cell receptor (beta chain). Antigen: not known. Ahead of sequencing, the ViraFEST assay grew antigen-specific CD4+ T cells using viral peptide pools. The culture ran for 10 to 11 days, and then CD4+ T cells were isolated. This specimen comes from a study of vaccination effects on CD4 cells after COVID-19. The junction had 8 bases not matched to a gene; V was cut back by 6 bases and J by 7 bases. Germline V gene lookup returns CDR1 MDHEN and CDR2 SYDVKM. The CDR3 sequence is 14 residues long. The data were produced by immunoSEQ multiplex PCR, yet TCRdb's version contains in-frame clones alone and is incomplete. This table holds approximately 54,000 clones, around 86% found once.

This receptor was taken from a human donor who received a COVID-19 vaccine. The chain employs TRBV28 and TRBJ1-5; 8 nucleotides match TRBD1. Sequencing used CD4+ T cells from PBMCs cultured with HCoV-229E spike peptides, obtained before COVID-19 vaccination. CDR3 amino acids: CASSSQGARQPQHF. The CDR3 DNA follows: TGTGCCAGCAGCAGTCAGGGGGCACGGCAGCCCCAGCATTTT.